These 22 T cell receptor beta chains share one sample of origin, sequenced in a study of blood T cell repertoires in COVID-19. Clones were read by immunoSEQ multiplex PCR, and TCRdb kept only the in-frame ones, dropping some. The repertoire consists of about 27,000 clones, with 80% to 90% occurring once and the leading ten covering roughly 7.7%. The sequenced material came from peripheral blood. These receptors were taken from a woman aged 45-65 years with active COVID-19.

This clone was seen once. V and J are TRBV7-9 and TRBJ1-2; weak D call: TRBD1 (6 bases). Trimming cost V 4 bases and J 1 base, with 10 bases left between them. Germline CDR1 SEHNR, CDR2 FQNEAQ (reference sequence). The CDR3 length is 14 residues. Written as DNA, the CDR3 is TGTGCCAGCAGCTCCCGGGACATTAACTATGGCTACACCTTC. It encodes CASSSRDINYGYTF.

The chain carries TRBV5-1 and TRBJ1-4; 10 bases map to TRBD1. J was trimmed by 8 bases and V by 4 bases; bases with no gene match: 8. CDR1 is SGHRS and CDR2 is YFSETQ in the germline V gene. There are 15 residues in the CDR3. The CDR3 reads CASSTGTGVNEKLFF. In nucleotides, the CDR3 is TGCGCCAGCAGCACCGGGACAGGGGTAAACGAAAAACTGTTTTTT.

The chain employs TRBV28 and TRBJ2-7; the match to TRBD2 covers 7 bases. J was trimmed by 4 bases and V by 2 bases; bases with no gene match: 5. The CDR3 extends over 14 amino acids. Germline CDR1 MDHEN, CDR2 SYDVKM. The CDR3, as DNA: TGTGCCAGCAGTTTAGGGCGGGAGCTATACGAGCAGTACTTC. Protein product: CASSLGRELYEQYF.

The rearrangement links TRBV5-6 to TRBJ1-5, with unresolved D. Germline CDR1 is SGHDT and CDR2 is YYEEEE. The CDR3 consists of 16 residues. V shed 2 bases and J shed 4 bases, with 16 bases lying between them. The CDR3 nucleotides are TGTGCCAGCAGCTTAGGTAGCATGGTAACAAATCAGCCCCAGCATTTT. Translation: CASSLGSMVTNQPQHF.

This rearrangement joins TRBV3-1 (or the pseudogene TRBV3-2) to TRBJ2-7; D gene unclear. V dropped 2 bases and J dropped 6 bases, with 17 bases sitting between them. The CDR3 is 15 residues long. Germline lookup yields CDR1 LGHDT and CDR2 YNNKEL (reference sequence). The CDR3, as DNA: TGTGCCAGCAGCCAATCAGTGGGCGTCTTCGGCGAGCAGTACTTC. Its protein product is CASSQSVGVFGEQYF.

The chain recombines TRBV12-3 or TRBV12-4 with TRBJ1-5; no clear D. The CDR3 loop spans 12 amino acids. V was pared by 6 bases and J by 3 bases, with 6 bases between. The chain's CDR3 is CASSGYNQPQHF. In nucleotides, the CDR3 is TGTGCCAGCAGCGGGTACAATCAGCCCCAGCATTTT.

V usage is TRBV9 and J usage is TRBJ2-1; 8 bases map to TRBD1. V was clipped by 1 base and J by 15 bases; unmatched bases: 12. CDR3 size: 14 residues. Germline lookup yields CDR1 SGDLS and CDR2 YYNGEE. This CDR3 reads CASSVLDRDRYRFF. The CDR3 region has the DNA TGTGCCAGCAGCGTACTCGACCGGGACAGGTATAGGTTCTTC. The full variable domain, completed using reference TRBV9 and TRBJ2-1, is DSGVTQTPKHLITATGQRVTLRCSPRSGDLSVYWYQQSLDQGLQFLIQYYNGEERAKGNILERFSAQQFPDLHSELNLSSLELGDSALYFCASSVLDRDRYRFFGPGTRLTVL.

The gene calls are TRBV4-1 and TRBJ2-7; maybe TRBD1 (6 bases). This CDR3 region has 16 residues. Germline lookup yields CDR1 MGHRA and CDR2 YSYEKL. V was trimmed by 0 bases and J by 3 bases, leaving 15 bases between them. The CDR3 nucleotides read TGCGCCAGCAGCCAAGATCCGGTTGGGACAAGCTACGAGCAGTACTTC. Translation gives CASSQDPVGTSYEQYF.

The rearrangement links TRBV27 to TRBJ2-7; tentatively, D is TRBD1 (5 bases). CDR1 is MNHEY, CDR2 SMNVEV, per germline (reference sequence). Between the trimmed V and J ends, which lost 8 bases and 4 bases, there was a span of 12 bases. CDR3 size: 12 residues. The CDR3 sequence is CASGPQGYEQYF. CDR3 in DNA: TGTGCCAGCGGACCTCAGGGTTACGAGCAGTACTTC.

The chain uses TRBV4-1 and TRBJ1-3; D call uncertain. Trimming removed 2 bases at V and 0 bases at J, with 8 bases between. The CDR3 extends over 15 amino acids. CDR1 MGHRA and CDR2 YSYEKL come from the germline V gene. CDR3 protein: CASSQFPRSGNTIYF. The CDR3 nucleotides read TGCGCCAGCAGCCAATTCCCCCGCTCTGGAAACACCATATATTTT.

V and J are TRBV30 and TRBJ2-1; TRBD2 agrees at 11 bases. The J segment lost 4 bases and the V segment lost 3 bases, leaving 11 bases of the junction unmatched. The V gene's germline CDR1 is GTSNPN and CDR2 SVGIG (reference sequence). The CDR3 length is 17 residues. The DNA for the CDR3 is TGTGCCTGGAGCGGGCTCCAACTAGCGGGAGCTTACAATGAGCAGTTCTTC. Encoded protein: CAWSGLQLAGAYNEQFF.

The chain is built from TRBV5-1 and TRBJ2-5; TRBD2 agrees at 12 bases. V was clipped by 1 base and J by 2 bases; unmatched bases: 9. Per germline, CDR1 SGHRS and CDR2 YFSETQ. This CDR3 has 18 residues. This CDR3 reads CASSLMTSGSAVQETQYF. The DNA of the CDR3 is TGCGCCAGCAGCTTGATGACTAGCGGGAGTGCGGTACAAGAGACCCAGTACTTC.

The CDR3 here is CASSLRQGRDQPQHF. CDR3 nucleotide sequence: TGTGCCAGCAGCCTTCGGCAGGGTAGGGATCAGCCCCAGCATTTT. V usage is TRBV2 and J usage is TRBJ1-5, with D perhaps TRBD1 (5 bases). CDR1 is SNHLY, CDR2 FYNNEI, per germline. The CDR3 covers 15 residues. Trimming took 6 bases from V and 5 from J, leaving 17 bases between them.

The chain links TRBV3-1 (or the pseudogene TRBV3-2) to TRBJ2-1; D possibly corresponds to TRBD2 (5 bases). The CDR3 has 16 residues. Germline V gene lookup returns CDR1 LGHDT and CDR2 YNNKEL (reference sequence). Trimming stripped 0 bases from V and 4 bases from J, with 13 bases between. The CDR3 loop reads CASSQDRAENYNEQFF. The CDR3 coding sequence is TGTGCCAGCAGCCAAGATCGAGCGGAGAATTACAATGAGCAGTTCTTC.

J is TRBJ1-1 and V is TRBV3-1 (or the pseudogene TRBV3-2), with D maybe TRBD1 (5 bases). Trimming took 3 bases from V and 5 from J, leaving 10 bases between them. Germline assignment: CDR1 LGHDT and CDR2 YNNKEL (reference sequence). This CDR3 contains 13 residues. CDR3 residues: CASSQEGRTEAFF. CDR3 in DNA: TGTGCCAGCAGCCAGGAGGGGAGGACTGAAGCTTTCTTT.

The V gene is TRBV7-8, the J gene TRBJ2-2, with 9 bases lining up with TRBD2. Germline loops: CDR1 SGHVS, CDR2 FQNEAQ. The ends lost 8 bases at V and 8 bases at J; junction bases unmatched: 18. CDR3 length equals 17 residues. CDR3 coding DNA: TGTGCCAGCCGCTCCGCGGGGACTAGCCAACTTTTAGGGGAGCTGTTTTTT. Translation gives CASRSAGTSQLLGELFF. The whole variable domain, filled in from reference TRBV7-8 and TRBJ2-2, reads GAGVSQSPRYKVAKRGQDVALRCDPISGHVSLFWYQQALGQGPEFLTYFQNEAQLDKSGLPSDRFFAERPEGSVSTLKIQRTQQEDSAVYLCASRSAGTSQLLGELFFGEGSRLTVL.

This chain links TRBV7-2 with TRBJ2-7, with D perhaps matching TRBD1 (7 bases). V shed 5 bases and J shed 2 bases, with 10 bases lying between them. This CDR3 is 13 amino acids long. Germline assignment: CDR1 SGHTA and CDR2 FQGNSA. In DNA form, the CDR3 reads TGTGCCAGCAGCCCAGGGGGGACCTACGAGCAGTACTTC. It is translated as CASSPGGTYEQYF.

The rearrangement links TRBV5-4 to TRBJ2-2; 7 bases align to TRBD2. V was clipped by 4 bases and J by 0 bases; unmatched bases: 6. The CDR3 spans 16 residues. Germline V lookup: CDR1 SGHNT, CDR2 YYREEE (reference sequence). Written as DNA, the CDR3 is TGTGCCAGCAGCAGTACTAGCGCAGCGAACACCGGGGAGCTGTTTTTT. Translating it yields CASSSTSAANTGELFF.

This clone appeared a single time. The CDR3 reads CASSPGQVLVYEQYF. The CDR3 region has the DNA TGTGCCAGCAGCCCCGGACAGGTGCTTGTCTACGAGCAGTACTTC. The V call is TRBV5-5, the J call TRBJ2-7, with TRBD1 matching 7 bases. J was trimmed by 3 bases and V by 4 bases; bases with no gene match: 10. CDR1 is SGHKS, CDR2 YYEKEE, per germline (reference sequence). The CDR3 is made up of 15 amino acids.

The chain links TRBV5-1 to TRBJ1-4, with 11 bases that match TRBD1. J gave up 12 bases and V 3 bases, and 13 bases lay outside the gene matches. CDR1 and CDR2 from the germline V gene are SGHRS and YFSETQ. The CDR3 has 16 residues. In DNA, the CDR3 is TGCGCCAGCAGCTCGACCGGGACAGGGGGGGCAAGGGAACTGTTTTTT. As protein: CASSSTGTGGARELFF.

V usage is TRBV10-3 and J usage is TRBJ1-2; no definite D call. Germline loops: CDR1 ENHRY, CDR2 SYGVKD. The CDR3 loop spans 15 amino acids. Deletions cut 0 bases from V and 4 bases from J, with 12 bases between. The CDR3 here is CAISESTLGSYGYTF. In nucleotides, the CDR3 is TGTGCCATCAGTGAGTCGACTTTAGGGAGCTATGGCTACACCTTC.

The V call is TRBV3-1 (or the pseudogene TRBV3-2), the J call TRBJ2-5; tentative D call: TRBD1 (5 bases). CDR1 LGHDT and CDR2 YNNKEL come from the germline V gene (reference sequence). This CDR3 is built from 16 residues. V dropped 1 base and J dropped 3 bases, with 15 bases sitting between them. CDR3 in amino acids: CASSQGTRRREETQYF. In nucleotides, the CDR3 is TGTGCCAGCAGCCAAGGGACACGGCGGAGAGAAGAGACCCAGTACTTC.